This T cell receptor beta chain was sequenced during a study of OX40 agonist ivuxolimab in advanced cancers. As for the study in general: Melanoma, hepatocellular carcinoma, head and neck or renal cell cancer occurred in dose-escalation patients.

The study's findings and limits: Expansion of clones was among the lowest in partial responders at 0.1-3.0 mg/kg.

Note on this clone: Antigen: not known.

The sampling schedule covered blood at baseline, cycle 4 day 1, and cycle 7 day 1. Assay: immunoSEQ multiplex PCR; the TCRdb copy retains only in-frame clones and omits some. The sample includes approximately 68,000 clones, about nine tenths of them seen just once. The V gene lost 1 base and the J gene lost 1 base, with 3 bases spanning the gap. The CDR3 is made up of 13 amino acids. Germline values: CDR1 SGHAT, CDR2 FQDESV (reference sequence). This TCR was sampled from an adult with an advanced solid tumor such as melanoma, head and neck, liver or kidney cancer. The V and J genes are TRBV11-1 and TRBJ2-3; D is uncertain. Sequences were derived from CD4+ or CD8+ T cells sorted from blood, sampled in a trial of the OX40 agonist ivuxolimab. The CDR3 here is CASSLGGTDTQYF. The CDR3 nucleotides are TGTGCCAGCAGCTTAGGCGGCACAGATACGCAGTATTTT.